This T cell receptor beta chain is drawn from a study of T-cell reconstitution after alpha-beta-depleted transplantation in children. Whole-study findings and limits: The study traced high day-60 TCRbeta diversity in some patients to surviving recipient T cells and thymic progenitors. Alpha-beta T cells present about two months after transplant were reported to originate from several hundred expanded graft clones.

The CDR3 is made up of 14 amino acids. Trimming at V came to 4 bases and at J to 4 bases, leaving 5 bases not matched to a gene. Germline V gives CDR1 MDHEN, CDR2 SYDVKM. TCRbeta library construction was performed incorporating unique molecular identifiers. TCRdb called the PCR reads again in MiXCR, with one record for every CDR3 protein. The sample includes fewer than 250,000 distinct CDR3 sequences, approximately 8.9% of them seen just once. The sample holds many counts of this clonotype. Its antigen is unknown. The V and J genes are TRBV28 and TRBJ1-2; the match to TRBD1 covers 8 bases. The sequence derives from a male patient under 18 who had a stem cell transplant for acute lymphoblastic leukemia, so the T cells may come from the graft donor. The source was PBMCs, mostly from graft donor cells, collected 180 days after TCRalphabeta/CD19-depleted stem cell transplant. DNA for the CDR3: TGTGCCAGCAGTTCGACAGGGGAACGCTATGGCTACACCTTC. Encoded protein: CASSSTGERYGYTF.